A single sample gave rise to the 23 T cell receptor beta chains below, sequenced in a study of cytomegalovirus exposure and HLA in healthy donors. PCR amplification relied on 60 Vbeta primers (plus 13 Jbeta primers). The assay was immunoSEQ multiplex PCR, and TCRdb's table has in-frame clones only and misses some. Among 100,000 to 150,000 clones listed, 73% were seen once. Sequenced: PBMCs. All receptors derive from a middle-aged woman in good health and CMV-seronegative.

This sequence joins TRBV6-1 and TRBJ1-3; tentative D call: TRBD1 (6 bases). Looked up from germline, CDR1 is MNHNS and CDR2 is SASEGT. V lost 1 base and J 0 bases, leaving 10 bases between the germline ends. The CDR3 contains 16 residues. CDR3 coding DNA: TGTGCCAGCAGTGAAGTGAGGACAGCCTCTGGAAACACCATATATTTT. Translated, it gives CASSEVRTASGNTIYF.

The genes are TRBV19 and TRBJ2-7, with TRBD1 matching 8 bases. The CDR3 loop spans 14 amino acids. V gave up 3 bases and J gave up 3 bases; unmatched junction bases: 4. Germline V lookup: CDR1 LNHDA, CDR2 SQIVND (reference sequence). The DNA of the CDR3 is TGTGCCAGTAGTATCGGGACAGGTCGCTACGAGCAGTACTTC. It yields the protein CASSIGTGRYEQYF.

The gene calls are TRBV28 and TRBJ1-1; no firm D call. The V end lost 3 bases, the J end lost 8 bases, and 13 bases lay between the germline ends. The CDR3 has 13 residues. Germline CDR1 reads MDHEN; CDR2 reads SYDVKM. In DNA, the CDR3 is TGTGCCAGCAGTTTTTCGGTAGGCAGGGAAGCTTTCTTT. It translates to CASSFSVGREAFF.

The V gene is TRBV6-1, the J gene TRBJ2-5; D is perhaps TRBD1 (5 bases). Gene TRBJ2-7 matches the end of the DNA better, so the J call may be wrong. This CDR3 is 15 amino acids long. In germline, CDR1 is MNHNS, CDR2 SASEGT. The DNA of the CDR3 is TGTGCCAGCAGTGAAGGGGGCTCACCCCCGTACGAGCAGTACTTC. Translating gives CASSEGGSPPYEQYF.

The gene calls are TRBV7-6 and TRBJ2-3, with a weak D call TRBD2 (6 bases). V dropped 5 bases and J dropped 4 bases, with 16 bases sitting between them. This CDR3 spans 15 amino acids. The V gene's germline CDR1 is SGHVS and CDR2 FNYEAQ. CDR3: CASSRVGGTADTQYF. The CDR3 nucleotides are TGTGCCAGCAGCCGCGTCGGCGGGACTGCAGATACGCAGTATTTT. The variable domain in full, with the rest retrieved from reference TRBV7-6 and TRBJ2-3, is GAGVSQSPRYKVTKRGQDVALRCDPISGHVSLYWYRQALGQGPEFLTYFNYEAQQDKSGLPNDRFSAERPEGSISTLTIQRTEQRDSAMYRCASSRVGGTADTQYFGPGTRLTVL.

V is TRBV6-1 and J is TRBJ1-5, with 7 bases lining up with TRBD1. This CDR3 has 15 residues. The germline CDR1 and CDR2 sequences are MNHNS and SASEGT. With V trimmed by 2 bases and J by 5 bases, 6 bases remained unmatched. The CDR3 nucleotides are TGTGCCAGCAGTGAAAGGTGGGACAGCGATCAGCCCCAGCATTTT. It translates to CASSERWDSDQPQHF.

This clone appeared a single time. The rearrangement joins TRBV29-1 to TRBJ2-1; 13 bases are a match to TRBD2. The CDR3 extends over 15 amino acids. After removal of 7 bases from V and 3 bases from J, the junction contained 6 bases not matched to a gene. CDR1 is SQVTM and CDR2 is ANQGSEA in the germline V gene. The CDR3 DNA reads TGCAGCGCCCGGACTAGCGGGGGCCACTACAATGAGCAGTTCTTC. Translation: CSARTSGGHYNEQFF.

V gene TRBV4-2 combines with J gene TRBJ2-3; D possibly corresponds to TRBD1 (5 bases). The V gene lost 0 bases and the J gene lost 4 bases, with 14 bases spanning the gap. The CDR3 length is 16 residues. The germline CDR1 and CDR2 sequences are LGHNA and YNFKEQ. CDR3 DNA: TGTGCCAGCAGCCAAGAGGTTGGGCAGGGCGCAGATACGCAGTATTTT. Residues: CASSQEVGQGADTQYF.

The rearrangement uses TRBV6-1 and TRBJ2-7; 7 bases are a match to TRBD1. Unmatched junction bases numbered 8, after V lost 5 bases and J lost 4 bases. Germline V gene sequence: CDR1 MNHNS, CDR2 SASEGT. CDR3 length: 14 amino acids. The CDR3 is CASSLPGQRYEQYF. CDR3 sequence (DNA): TGTGCCAGCAGTTTACCGGGACAGAGATACGAGCAGTACTTC.

This chain links TRBV7-2 with TRBJ1-1; unclear D gene. The ends were cut back, 4 bases at V and 1 base at J, with 10 bases in the middle. The CDR3 length is 14 residues. Germline V lookup: CDR1 SGHTA, CDR2 FQGNSA. CDR3 loop: CASSSGLGNTEAFF. Written as DNA, the CDR3 is TGTGCCAGCAGCTCCGGACTGGGGAACACTGAAGCTTTCTTT.

The rearrangement links TRBV20-1 to TRBJ1-1, with D tentatively TRBD1 (6 bases). The CDR3 length is 10 residues. From germline, CDR1 is DFQATT and CDR2 SNEGSKA (reference sequence). V dropped 3 bases and J dropped 12 bases, with 11 bases sitting between them. This CDR3 reads CSASKQGSFF. As DNA, the CDR3 is TGCAGTGCTAGTAAACAGGGATCTTTCTTT.

V is TRBV28 and J is TRBJ1-2; the D gene is possibly TRBD1 (6 bases). CDR1 MDHEN and CDR2 SYDVKM come from the germline V gene. The V and J ends lost 5 bases and 2 bases respectively, with 18 bases between them. The CDR3 covers 16 residues. DNA for the CDR3: TGTGCCAGCAGTCCCCCCACAGGGCGCACGAACTATGGCTACACCTTC. Its translation: CASSPPTGRTNYGYTF.

A single count supports this clone. This chain joins TRBV5-5 and TRBJ2-3; D gene uncertain. Trimming removed 7 bases at V and 1 base at J, with 13 bases between. Germline lookup yields CDR1 SGHKS and CDR2 YYEKEE (reference sequence). The CDR3 spans 14 residues. As DNA, the CDR3 is TGTGCCAGCCGTACCGGAACAGGCACAGATACGCAGTATTTT. Translating it yields CASRTGTGTDTQYF. Based on the CDR3 plus reference TRBV5-5 and TRBJ2-3, the full variable domain is DAGVTQSPTHLIKTRGQQVTLRCSPISGHKSVSWYQQVLGQGPQFIFQYYEKEERGRGNFPDRFSARQFPNYSSELNVNALLLGDSALYLCASRTGTGTDTQYFGPGTRLTVL.

With regard to this clone: The junction departs from germline at one end; a sequencing error may be responsible. The rearrangement joins TRBV7-9 to TRBJ1-1; D ambiguous. Germline V lookup: CDR1 SEHNR, CDR2 FQNEAQ (reference sequence). The CDR3 sequence is 13 residues long. CDR3 nucleotide sequence: TGTGCCAGCAGCATAGCCGGGAAAGTTGAAGCTTTCTTT. Protein: CASSIAGKVEAFF.

CDR3 DNA sequence: TGTGCCTGGAGTGTTAGGGGACTCCTGGACACCGGGGAGCTGTTTTTT. It codes for CAWSVRGLLDTGELFF. The chain carries TRBV30 and TRBJ2-2; perhaps TRBD2 as D (6 bases). CDR1 and CDR2 from the germline V gene are GTSNPN and SVGIG (reference sequence). The length of the CDR3 is 16 residues. V was pared by 0 bases and J by 3 bases, with 14 bases between.

The genes are TRBV11-2 and TRBJ2-2; 7 nucleotides align to TRBD2. The germline CDR1 and CDR2 sequences are SGHAT and FQNNGV. Germline trimming cut 4 bases from V and 9 bases from J; bases unmatched to any gene: 11. The CDR3 is 15 amino acids. The DNA for the CDR3 is TGTGCCAGCAGCTCCGTCCGGGACTATAGCAGGGAGCTGTTTTTT. Protein: CASSSVRDYSRELFF.

This chain's CDR3 is CASSSVGGLEKLFF. In nucleotides, the CDR3 is TGTGCCAGCAGCTCGGTTGGGGGACTTGAAAAACTGTTTTTT. This sequence joins TRBV7-9 and TRBJ1-4; maybe TRBD1 (5 bases). The CDR3 runs 14 residues. V gave up 4 bases and J gave up 7 bases, with 13 bases separating them. Germline V gene data show CDR1 as SEHNR and CDR2 as FQNEAQ (reference sequence).

The gene calls are TRBV4-3 and TRBJ2-7, with TRBD2 matching 10 bases. The CDR3 has 16 residues. Germline CDR1 and CDR2: LGHNA and YSLEER. Unmatched junction bases numbered 6, after V lost 0 bases and J lost 4 bases. As DNA, the CDR3 is TGCGCCAGCAGCCAAGATTGGGCTAGCGGGGGTTACGAGCAGTACTTC. Residues: CASSQDWASGGYEQYF.

Note on this clone: The germline gene is not matched at one end of the junction; a read error may be the cause. CDR3 sequence (DNA): TGCGCCAGCAGCCAAGACGCCGGGACAGGGTCCTCCGAGCAGTACTTC. This sequence encodes CASSQDAGTGSSEQYF. The chain has TRBV4-3 and TRBJ2-7, with 9 bases aligning to TRBD1. Looked up from germline, CDR1 is LGHNA and CDR2 is YSLEER. The CDR3 consists of 16 residues.

The CDR3 protein is CASTYSGGFNEQFF. The CDR3 DNA reads as TGTGCCAGCACCTATAGCGGGGGGTTTAATGAGCAGTTCTTC. The genes are TRBV25-1 and TRBJ2-1; TRBD2 matches 10 bases. CDR1 MGHDK and CDR2 SYGVNS come from the germline V gene. Germline trimming cut 7 bases from V and 7 bases from J; bases unmatched to any gene: 7. The length of the CDR3 is 14 residues.

The chain recombines TRBV2 with TRBJ2-7, with 11 bases that match TRBD2. V was pared by 2 bases and J by 9 bases, with 18 bases of the junction left unmatched. The CDR3 is 18 residues long. The germline V gene has CDR1 SNHLY and CDR2 FYNNEI. The CDR3 loop is CASSERSGGPLAGVSQYF. CDR3 nucleotides: TGTGCCAGCAGTGAAAGGTCAGGGGGCCCACTAGCGGGAGTATCGCAGTACTTC. Complete variable domain (other parts from reference TRBV2 and TRBJ2-7): EPEVTQTPSHQVTQMGQEVILRCVPISNHLYFYWYRQILGQKVEFLVSFYNNEISEKSEIFDDQFSVERPDGSNFTLKIRSTKLEDSAMYFCASSERSGGPLAGVSQYFGPGTRLTVT.

The chain couples TRBV4-2 to TRBJ1-4; D is possibly TRBD1 (5 bases). Trimming took 4 bases from V and 6 from J, leaving 15 bases between them. The CDR3 contains 15 residues. Germline assignment: CDR1 LGHNA and CDR2 YNFKEQ. This CDR3 reads CASSPPGLSDEKLFF. The CDR3 DNA reads TGTGCCAGCAGCCCACCGGGACTTTCCGATGAAAAACTGTTTTTT.

The chain is built from TRBV14 and TRBJ2-1; 8 nucleotides agree with TRBD2. Germline V gene sequence: CDR1 SGHDN, CDR2 FVKESK. After removal of 0 bases from V and 14 bases from J, the junction contained 6 bases not matched to a gene. The CDR3 runs 13 residues. Here the CDR3 DNA reads TGTGCCAGCAGCCAAGATCGGAGCGGGAGTGAGTTCTTC. Residues: CASSQDRSGSEFF. The full variable domain, its missing parts supplied by reference TRBV14 and TRBJ2-1, is EAGVTQFPSHSVIEKGQTVTLRCDPISGHDNLYWYRRVMGKEIKFLLHFVKESKQDESGMPNNRFLAERTGGTYSTLKVQPAELEDSGVYFCASSQDRSGSEFFGPGTRLTVL.